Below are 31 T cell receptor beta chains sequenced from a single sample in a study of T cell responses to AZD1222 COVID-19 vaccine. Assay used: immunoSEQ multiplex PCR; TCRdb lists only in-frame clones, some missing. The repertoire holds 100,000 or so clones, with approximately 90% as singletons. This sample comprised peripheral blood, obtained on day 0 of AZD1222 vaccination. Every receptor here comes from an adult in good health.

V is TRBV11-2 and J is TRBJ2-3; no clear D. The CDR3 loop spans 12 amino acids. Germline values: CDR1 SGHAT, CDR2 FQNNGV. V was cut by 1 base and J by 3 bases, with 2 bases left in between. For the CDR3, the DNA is TGTGCCAGCAGCTTAGTGACAGATACGCAGTATTTT. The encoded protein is CASSLVTDTQYF.

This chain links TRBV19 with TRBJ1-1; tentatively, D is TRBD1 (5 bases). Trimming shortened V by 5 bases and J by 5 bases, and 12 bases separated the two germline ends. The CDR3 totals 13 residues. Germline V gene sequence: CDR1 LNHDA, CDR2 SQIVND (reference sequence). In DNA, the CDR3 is TGTGCCAGTAGTCCAACCACAGGAACTGAAGCTTTCTTT. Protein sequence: CASSPTTGTEAFF.

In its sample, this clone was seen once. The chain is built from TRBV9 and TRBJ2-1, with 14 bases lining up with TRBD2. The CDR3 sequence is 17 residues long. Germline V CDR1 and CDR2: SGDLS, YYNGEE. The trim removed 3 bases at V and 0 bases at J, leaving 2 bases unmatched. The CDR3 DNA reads TGTGCCAGCAGCGACGGGACTAGCGGGAGCTCCTACAATGAGCAGTTCTTC. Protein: CASSDGTSGSSYNEQFF.

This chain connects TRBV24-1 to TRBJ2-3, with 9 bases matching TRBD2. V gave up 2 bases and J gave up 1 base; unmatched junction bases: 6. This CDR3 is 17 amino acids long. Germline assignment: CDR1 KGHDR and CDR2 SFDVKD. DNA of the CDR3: TGTGCCACCAGTGATTACGCGGGAGGGGAGGGCACAGATACGCAGTATTTT. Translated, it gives CATSDYAGGEGTDTQYF.

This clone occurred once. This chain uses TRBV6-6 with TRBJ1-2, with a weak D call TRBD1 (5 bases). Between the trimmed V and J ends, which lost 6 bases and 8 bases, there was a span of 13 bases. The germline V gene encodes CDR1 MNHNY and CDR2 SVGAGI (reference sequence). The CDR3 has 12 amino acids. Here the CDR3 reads CASRLDSPGYTF. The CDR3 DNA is TGTGCCAGCAGACTCGACAGTCCCGGCTACACCTTC.

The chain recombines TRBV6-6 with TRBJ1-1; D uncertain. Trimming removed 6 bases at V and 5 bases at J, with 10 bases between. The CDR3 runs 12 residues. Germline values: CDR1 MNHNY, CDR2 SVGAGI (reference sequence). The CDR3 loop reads CASRYQGTEAFF. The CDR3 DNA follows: TGTGCCAGCAGGTATCAAGGGACTGAAGCTTTCTTT.

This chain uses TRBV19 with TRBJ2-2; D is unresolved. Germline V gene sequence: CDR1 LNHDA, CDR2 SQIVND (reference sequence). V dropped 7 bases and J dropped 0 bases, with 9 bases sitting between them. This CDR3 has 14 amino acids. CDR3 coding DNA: TGTGCCAGTATAAGGACGGCGAACACCGGGGAGCTGTTTTTT. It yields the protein CASIRTANTGELFF.

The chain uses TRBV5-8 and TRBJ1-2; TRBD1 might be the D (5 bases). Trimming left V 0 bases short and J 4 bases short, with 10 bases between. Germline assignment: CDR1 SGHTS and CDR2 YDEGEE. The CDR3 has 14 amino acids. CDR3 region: CASSLGGEFYGYTF. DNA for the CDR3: TGTGCCAGCAGCTTGGGGGGCGAATTCTATGGCTACACCTTC.

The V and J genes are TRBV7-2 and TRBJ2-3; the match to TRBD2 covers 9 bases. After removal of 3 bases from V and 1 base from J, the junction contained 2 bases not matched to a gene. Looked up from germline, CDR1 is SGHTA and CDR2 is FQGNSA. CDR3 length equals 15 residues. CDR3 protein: CASSLIAGGTDTQYF. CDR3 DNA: TGTGCCAGCAGCTTGATAGCGGGAGGCACAGATACGCAGTATTTT.

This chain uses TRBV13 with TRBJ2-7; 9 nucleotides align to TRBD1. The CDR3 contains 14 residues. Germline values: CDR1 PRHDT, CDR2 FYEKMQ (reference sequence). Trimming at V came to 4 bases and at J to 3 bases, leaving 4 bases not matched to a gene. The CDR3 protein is CASSSRTGDYEQYF. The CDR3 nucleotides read TGTGCCAGCAGCTCTAGGACAGGGGACTACGAGCAGTACTTC. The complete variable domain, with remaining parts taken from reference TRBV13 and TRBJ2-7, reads AAGVIQSPRHLIKEKRETATLKCYPIPRHDTVYWYQQGPGQDPQFLISFYEKMQSDKGSIPDRFSAQQFSDYHSELNMSSLELGDSALYFCASSSRTGDYEQYFGPGTRLTVT.

The CDR3: CASSETSGPYEQYV. For the CDR3, the DNA is TGTGCCAGCAGCGAGACTAGCGGGCCTTACGAGCAGTACGTC. V gene TRBV5-1 combines with J gene TRBJ2-7; 10 nucleotides match TRBD2. Germline loops: CDR1 SGHRS, CDR2 YFSETQ. This CDR3 spans 14 amino acids.

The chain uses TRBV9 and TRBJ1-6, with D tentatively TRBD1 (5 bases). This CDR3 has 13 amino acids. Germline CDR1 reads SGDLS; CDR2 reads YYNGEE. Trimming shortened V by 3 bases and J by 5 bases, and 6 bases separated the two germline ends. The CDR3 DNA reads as TGTGCCAGCAGCGGGACACATAATTCACCCCTCCACTTT. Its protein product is CASSGTHNSPLHF. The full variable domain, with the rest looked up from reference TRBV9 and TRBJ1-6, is DSGVTQTPKHLITATGQRVTLRCSPRSGDLSVYWYQQSLDQGLQFLIQYYNGEERAKGNILERFSAQQFPDLHSELNLSSLELGDSALYFCASSGTHNSPLHFGNGTRLTVT.

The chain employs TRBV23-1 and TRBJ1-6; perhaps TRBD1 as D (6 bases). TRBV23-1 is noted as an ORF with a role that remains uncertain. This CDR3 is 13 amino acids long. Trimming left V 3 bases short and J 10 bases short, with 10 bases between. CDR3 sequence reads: CASSQGARSPLHF. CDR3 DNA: TGCGCCAGCAGTCAGGGGGCGAGATCACCCCTCCACTTT.

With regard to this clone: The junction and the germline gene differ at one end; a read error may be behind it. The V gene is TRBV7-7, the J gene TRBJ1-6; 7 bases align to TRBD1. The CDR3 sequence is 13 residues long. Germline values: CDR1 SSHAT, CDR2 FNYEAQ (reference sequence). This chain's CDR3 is CASSADRESPLHF. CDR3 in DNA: TGTGCTAGCAGCGCTGACAGGGAATCACCCCTCCACTTT.

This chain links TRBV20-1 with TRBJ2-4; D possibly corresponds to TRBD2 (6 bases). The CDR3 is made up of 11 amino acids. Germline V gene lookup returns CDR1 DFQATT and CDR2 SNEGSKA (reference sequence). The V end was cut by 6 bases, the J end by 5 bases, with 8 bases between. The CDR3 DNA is TGCAGTGCCTCGGGGGAAAACATTCAGTACTTC. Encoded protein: CSASGENIQYF.

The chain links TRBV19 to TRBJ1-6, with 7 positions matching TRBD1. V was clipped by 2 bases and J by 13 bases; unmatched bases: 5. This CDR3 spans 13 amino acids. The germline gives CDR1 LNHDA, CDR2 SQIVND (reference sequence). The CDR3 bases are TGTGCCAGTAGTATAAGAGAGGGGGCCCCCCTCCACTTT. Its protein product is CASSIREGAPLHF. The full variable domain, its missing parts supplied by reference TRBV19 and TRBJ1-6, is DGGITQSPKYLFRKEGQNVTLSCEQNLNHDAMYWYRQDPGQGLRLIYYSQIVNDFQKGDIAEGYSVSREKKESFPLTVTSAQKNPTAFYLCASSIREGAPLHFGNGTRLTVT.

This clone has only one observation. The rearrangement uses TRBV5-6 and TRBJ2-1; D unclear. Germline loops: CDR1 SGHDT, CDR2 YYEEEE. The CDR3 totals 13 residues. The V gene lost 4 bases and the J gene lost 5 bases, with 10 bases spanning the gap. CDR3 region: CASSADRNNEQFF. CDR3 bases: TGTGCCAGCAGCGCCGATCGGAACAATGAGCAGTTCTTC.

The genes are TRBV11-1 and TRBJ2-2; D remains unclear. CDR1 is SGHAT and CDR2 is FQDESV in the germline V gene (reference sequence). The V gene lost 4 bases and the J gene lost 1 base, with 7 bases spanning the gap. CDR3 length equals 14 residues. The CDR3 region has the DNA TGTGCCAGCAGCTCCTCGGGGAACACCGGGGAGCTGTTTTTT. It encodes CASSSSGNTGELFF.

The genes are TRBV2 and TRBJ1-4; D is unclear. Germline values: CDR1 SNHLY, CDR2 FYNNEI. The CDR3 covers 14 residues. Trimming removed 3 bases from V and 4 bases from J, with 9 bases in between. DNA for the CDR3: TGTGCCAGCAGTGAGGGCAGTATTAATGAAAAACTGTTTTTT. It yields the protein CASSEGSINEKLFF.

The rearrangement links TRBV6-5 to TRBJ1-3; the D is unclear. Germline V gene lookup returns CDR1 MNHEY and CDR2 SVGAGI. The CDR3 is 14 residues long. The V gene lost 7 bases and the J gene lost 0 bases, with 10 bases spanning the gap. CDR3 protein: CASTFFSSGNTIYF. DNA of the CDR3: TGTGCCAGCACTTTTTTTAGCTCTGGAAACACCATATATTTT.

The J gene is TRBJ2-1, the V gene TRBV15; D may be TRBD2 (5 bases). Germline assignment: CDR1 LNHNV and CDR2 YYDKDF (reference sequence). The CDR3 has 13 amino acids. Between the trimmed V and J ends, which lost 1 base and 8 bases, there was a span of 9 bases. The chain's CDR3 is CATSRGRIYEQFF. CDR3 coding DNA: TGTGCCACCAGCAGAGGGAGGATCTATGAGCAGTTCTTC.

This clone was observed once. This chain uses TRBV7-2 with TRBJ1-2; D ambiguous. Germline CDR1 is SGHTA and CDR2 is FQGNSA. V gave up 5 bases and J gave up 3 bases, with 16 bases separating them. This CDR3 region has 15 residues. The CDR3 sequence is CASSRGGAGDYGYTF. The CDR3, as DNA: TGTGCCAGCAGCCGCGGTGGAGCTGGGGACTATGGCTACACCTTC.

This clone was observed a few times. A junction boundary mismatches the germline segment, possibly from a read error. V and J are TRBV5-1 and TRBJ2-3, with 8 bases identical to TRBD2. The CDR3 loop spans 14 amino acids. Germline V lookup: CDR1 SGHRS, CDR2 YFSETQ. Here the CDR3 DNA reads TGTGCCAGCCGTGTACTAGCGGGCACAGATACGCAGTATTTT. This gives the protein CASRVLAGTDTQYF.

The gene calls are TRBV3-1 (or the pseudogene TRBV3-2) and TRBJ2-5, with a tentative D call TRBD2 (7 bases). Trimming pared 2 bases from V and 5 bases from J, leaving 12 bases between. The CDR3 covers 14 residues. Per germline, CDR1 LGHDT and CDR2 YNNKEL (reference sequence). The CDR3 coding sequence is TGTGCCAGCAGCCAACTGGGGAGGGGGGAGACCCAGTACTTC. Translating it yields CASSQLGRGETQYF.

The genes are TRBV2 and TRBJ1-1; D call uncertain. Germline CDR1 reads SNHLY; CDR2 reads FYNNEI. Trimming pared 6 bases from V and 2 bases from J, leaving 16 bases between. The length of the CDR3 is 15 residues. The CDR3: CASREVQNPNTEAFF. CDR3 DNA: TGTGCCAGCAGGGAGGTCCAGAACCCTAACACTGAAGCTTTCTTT.

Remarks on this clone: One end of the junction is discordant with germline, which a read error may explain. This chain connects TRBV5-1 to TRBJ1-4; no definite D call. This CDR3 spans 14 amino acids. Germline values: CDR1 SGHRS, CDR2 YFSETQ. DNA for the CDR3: TGTGCCAGCAGCATGGACTCAACTAATGAAAAACTGTTTTTT. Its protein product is CASSMDSTNEKLFF. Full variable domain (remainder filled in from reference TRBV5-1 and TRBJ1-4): KAGVTQTPRYLIKTRGQQVTLSCSPISGHRSVSWYQQTPGQGLQFLFEYFSETQRNKGNFPGRFSGRQFSNSRSEMNVSTLELGDSALYLCASSMDSTNEKLFFGSGTQLSVL.

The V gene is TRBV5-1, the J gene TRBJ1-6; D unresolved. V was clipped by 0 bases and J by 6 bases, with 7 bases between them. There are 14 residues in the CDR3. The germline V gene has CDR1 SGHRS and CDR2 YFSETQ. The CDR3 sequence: CASSLAGVNSPLHF. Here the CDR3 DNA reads TGCGCCAGCAGCTTGGCCGGGGTTAATTCACCCCTCCACTTT. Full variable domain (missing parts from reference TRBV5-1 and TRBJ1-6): KAGVTQTPRYLIKTRGQQVTLSCSPISGHRSVSWYQQTPGQGLQFLFEYFSETQRNKGNFPGRFSGRQFSNSRSEMNVSTLELGDSALYLCASSLAGVNSPLHFGNGTRLTVT.

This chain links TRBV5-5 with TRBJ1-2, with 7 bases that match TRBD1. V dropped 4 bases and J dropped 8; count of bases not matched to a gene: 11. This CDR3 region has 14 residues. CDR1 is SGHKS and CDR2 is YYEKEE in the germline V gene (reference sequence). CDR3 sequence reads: CASSMDRSIGGYTF. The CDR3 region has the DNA TGTGCCAGCAGCATGGACAGGAGTATCGGCGGCTACACCTTC. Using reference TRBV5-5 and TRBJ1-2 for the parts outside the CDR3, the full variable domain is DAGVTQSPTHLIKTRGQQVTLRCSPISGHKSVSWYQQVLGQGPQFIFQYYEKEERGRGNFPDRFSARQFPNYSSELNVNALLLGDSALYLCASSMDRSIGGYTFGSGTRLTVV.

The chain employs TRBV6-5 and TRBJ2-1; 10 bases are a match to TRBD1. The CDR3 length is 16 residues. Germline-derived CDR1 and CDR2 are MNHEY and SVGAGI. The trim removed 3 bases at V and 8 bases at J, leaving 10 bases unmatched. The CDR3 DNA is TGTGCCAGCAGTTATGATCCGGGACAGGGGTGGTATGAGCAGTTCTTC. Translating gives CASSYDPGQGWYEQFF.

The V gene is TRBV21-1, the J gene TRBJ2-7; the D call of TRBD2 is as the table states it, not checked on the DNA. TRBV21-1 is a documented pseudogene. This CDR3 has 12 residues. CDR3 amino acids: CASSNGVYEQYV. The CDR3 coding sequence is TGTGCCAGCAGCAACGGGGTCTACGAGCAGTACGTC.

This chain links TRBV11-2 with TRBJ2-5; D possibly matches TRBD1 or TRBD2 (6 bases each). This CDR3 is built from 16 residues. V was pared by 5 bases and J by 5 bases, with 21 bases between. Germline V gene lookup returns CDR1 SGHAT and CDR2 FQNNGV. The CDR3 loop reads CASSLEGGKGDETQYF. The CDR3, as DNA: TGTGCCAGCAGCCTGGAAGGGGGGAAAGGGGATGAGACCCAGTACTTC.